This TCR beta chain was captured in a study of T cells in narcolepsy. At the level of the study: Patients with NT1 or NT2 and healthy control donors were enrolled.

General study findings and limits: Blood of same and different patients, but not healthy controls, reportedly held recurring autoreactive clonotypes. Same-patient CSF and blood CD4+ T cell clonotypes included HCRT-specific and TRIB2-specific autoreactive ones. In some patient and control memory CD4+ samples, autoreactive clones were absent.

Turning to this clone: Its antigen is unidentified.

The CDR3 runs 14 residues. Trimming took 7 bases from V and 0 from J, leaving 13 bases between them. Germline-derived CDR1 and CDR2 are SQVTM and ANQGSEA. Measured with immunoSEQ multiplex PCR; TCRdb has only the in-frame clones, and not every one. The sample comprises tens of thousands of clones, approximately 80% of which are singletons, and under 1.2% rests with the top ten. The clonotype originates from a human donor in good health. V usage is TRBV29-1 and J usage is TRBJ1-3; the D is unclear. The sample taken for sequencing was memory (CD45RA-) CD4+ T cells from blood. CDR3 DNA: TGCAGCGCCCGCGGAGCGAGCTCTGGAAACACCATATATTTT. Translating it yields CSARGASSGNTIYF.